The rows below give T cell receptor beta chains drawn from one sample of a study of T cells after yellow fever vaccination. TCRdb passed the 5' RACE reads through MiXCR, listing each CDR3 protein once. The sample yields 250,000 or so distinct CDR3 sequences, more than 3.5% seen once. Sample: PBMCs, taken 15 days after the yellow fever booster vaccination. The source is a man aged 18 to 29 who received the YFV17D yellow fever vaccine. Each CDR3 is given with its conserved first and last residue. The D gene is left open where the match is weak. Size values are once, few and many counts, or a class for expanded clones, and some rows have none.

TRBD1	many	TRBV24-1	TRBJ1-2	TGTGCCACCAGTGAGTCGGACAGGGTTGACGGCTACACCTTC	CATSESDRVDGYTF
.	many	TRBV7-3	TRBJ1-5	TGTGCCAGCAGCTTAAAAGGTGGCTCTGGCAATCAGCCCCAGCATTTT	CASSLKGGSGNQPQHF
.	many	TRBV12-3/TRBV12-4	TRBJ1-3	TGTGCCAGCAGTTCGACCTATTCTGGAAACACCATATATTTT	CASSSTYSGNTIYF
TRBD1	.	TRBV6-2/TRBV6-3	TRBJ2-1	TGTGCCAGCAGTTACTCATGGACAGGGGGTTATGAGCAGTTCTTC	CASSYSWTGGYEQFF
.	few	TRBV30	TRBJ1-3	TGTGCCTGGAGTGTTCCCAGGGGCAGACCCTCTGGAAACACCATATATTTT	CAWSVPRGRPSGNTIYF
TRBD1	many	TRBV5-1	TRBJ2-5	TGCGCCAGCAGCTTGGCCGCAGGGGGCATGGAGACCCAGTACTTC	CASSLAAGGMETQYF
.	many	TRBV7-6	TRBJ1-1	TGTGCCAGCAGCTTACAAGTACAGGGGAACACTGAAGCTTTCTTT	CASSLQVQGNTEAFF
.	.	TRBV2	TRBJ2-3	TGTGCCAGCAACAAACAGGGGGGGGAGGGCACAGATACGCAGTATTTT	CASNKQGGEGTDTQYF
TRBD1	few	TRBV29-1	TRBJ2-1	TGCAGCGTTGACCTCAGGGGGTATGAGCAGTTCTTC	CSVDLRGYEQFF
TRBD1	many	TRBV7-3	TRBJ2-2	TGTGCCAGCAGCTCGGACAGGGTCGGCACCGGGGAGCTGTTTTTT	CASSSDRVGTGELFF
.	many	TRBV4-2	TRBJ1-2	TGTGCCAGCAGCCAAGACCCCCACGGGTCTAACTATGGCTACACCTTC	CASSQDPHGSNYGYTF
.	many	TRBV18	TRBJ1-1	TGTGCCAGCTCATCAGCCCCAGGAGGCGGTATCACTGAAGCTTTCTTT	CASSSAPGGGITEAFF
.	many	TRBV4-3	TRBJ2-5	TGCGCCAGCAGCGCCCAGCCACTGGAGACCCAGTACTTC	CASSAQPLETQYF
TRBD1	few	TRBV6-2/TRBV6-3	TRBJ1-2	TGTGCCAGCAGTCCGAAGGAGACAGGGCACTATGGCTACACCTTC	CASSPKETGHYGYTF
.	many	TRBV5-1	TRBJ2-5	TGCGCCAGCAGCAGGGGGGACCCCCAAGAGACCCAGTACTTC	CASSRGDPQETQYF
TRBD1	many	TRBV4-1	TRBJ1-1	TGCGCCAGCAGCCACCTGGGACAGGGAAACACTGAAGCTTTCTTT	CASSHLGQGNTEAFF
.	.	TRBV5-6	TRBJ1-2	TGTGCCAGCAGCTTATTTGTCCATGGCTACACCTTC	CASSLFVHGYTF
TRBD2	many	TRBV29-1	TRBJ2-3	TGCAGCGTTGCGAGCGGGGGGACCACAGATACGCAGTATTTT	CSVASGGTTDTQYF
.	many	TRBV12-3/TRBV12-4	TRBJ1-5	TGTGCCAGCAGTTTATTGGGAGATCAGCCCCAGCATTTT	CASSLLGDQPQHF
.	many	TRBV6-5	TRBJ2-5	TGTGCCAGCAGCCCGGGGCCTCGAAGGTCCCAGTACTTC	CASSPGPRRSQYF
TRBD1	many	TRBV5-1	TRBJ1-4	TGCGCCAGCAGCTCCGGGACAGGGGAGGGCGAAAAACTGTTTTTT	CASSSGTGEGEKLFF
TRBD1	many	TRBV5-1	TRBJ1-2	TGCGCCAGCAGCTCCGGACAGGTTGATGGCTACACCTTC	CASSSGQVDGYTF
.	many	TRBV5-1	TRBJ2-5	TGCGCCAGCAGCTTCGGCGTAGGTCAAGAGACCCAGTACTTC	CASSFGVGQETQYF
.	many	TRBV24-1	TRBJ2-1	TGTGCCACCAGTGATCCTAGGAGGGGGATTGAGCAGTTCTTC	CATSDPRRGIEQFF
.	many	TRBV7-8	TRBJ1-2	TGTGCCAGCAGCTCACGACAGGCAGCCCTAGATGGCTACACCTTC	CASSSRQAALDGYTF
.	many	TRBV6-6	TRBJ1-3	TGTGCCAGCAGTTACAACTCTGGAAACACCATATATTTT	CASSYNSGNTIYF
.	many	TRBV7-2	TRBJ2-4	TGTGCCAGCAGCTTAGAATTTCCAGGGAGTACCAAAAACATTCAGTACTTC	CASSLEFPGSTKNIQYF
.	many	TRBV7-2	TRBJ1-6	TGTGCCAGCAGCTTAGCTACAGGGCTGGGCTCACCCCTCCACTTT	CASSLATGLGSPLHF
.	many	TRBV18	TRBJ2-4	TGTGCCAGCTCACCACGGGTCCAAGCCATTCAGTACTTC	CASSPRVQAIQYF
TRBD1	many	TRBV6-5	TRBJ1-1	TGTGCCAGCAGTTACGACAGGGGGGTAGGGACTGAAGCTTTCTTT	CASSYDRGVGTEAFF
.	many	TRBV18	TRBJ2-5	TGTGCCAGCTCACCTACAGCGTCTTTCCGCGAGACCCAGTACTTC	CASSPTASFRETQYF
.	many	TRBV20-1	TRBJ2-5	TGCAGTGCTACCGGGACTCCGGGGGAGACCCAGTACTTC	CSATGTPGETQYF
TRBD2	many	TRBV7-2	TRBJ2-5	TGTGCCAGCAGCCCAAGCGTCCGGGGTCTAGCGGGGTTGCTCAGGACCCAGTACTTC	CASSPSVRGLAGLLRTQYF
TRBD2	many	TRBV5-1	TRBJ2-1	TGCGCCTGTTCTAGCGGGGGGCTCAGAGATGAGCAGTTCTTC	CACSSGGLRDEQFF
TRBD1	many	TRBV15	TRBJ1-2	TGTGCCACCAGCAGGTTCGGGACAGGCCTTAACTATGGCTACACCTTC	CATSRFGTGLNYGYTF
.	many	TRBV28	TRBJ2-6	TGTGCCACCCAGGGAGGGGCCAACGTCCTGACTTTC	CATQGGANVLTF
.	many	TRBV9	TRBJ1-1	TGTGCCAGCAGCGTAGGCGAAGGGTACACTGAAGCTTTCTTT	CASSVGEGYTEAFF
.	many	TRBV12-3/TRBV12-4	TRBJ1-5	TGTGCCAGCAGTTTAACCCCCGATAGCAATCAGCCCCAGCATTTT	CASSLTPDSNQPQHF
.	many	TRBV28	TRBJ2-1	TGTGCCAGCAGTTTTCTGGAGGCTAGCTCCTACAATGAGCAGTTCTTC	CASSFLEASSYNEQFF
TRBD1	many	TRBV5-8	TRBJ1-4	TGTGCCAGCAGCCCTAGACAGGGGTGGAAACAACGAAAACTGTTTTTT	CASSPRQGWKQRKLFF
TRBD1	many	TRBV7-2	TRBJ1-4	TGTGCCAGCAGCAAGGGGACAGTCACAACTAATGAAAAACTGTTTTTT	CASSKGTVTTNEKLFF
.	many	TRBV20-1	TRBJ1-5	TGCAGTGCCCTGGGACACAGCAATCAGCCCCAGCATTTT	CSALGHSNQPQHF
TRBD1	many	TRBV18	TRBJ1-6	TGTGCCAGCTCACCAATAGACAGGGGAAATTCACCCCTCCACTTT	CASSPIDRGNSPLHF
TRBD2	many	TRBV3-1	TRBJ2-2	TGTGCCAGCAGTCCAACGGCGGGGGCGAACACCGGGGAGCTGTTTTTT	CASSPTAGANTGELFF
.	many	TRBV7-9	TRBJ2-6	TGTGCCAGCAGCCAGCACATCTCTGGGGCCAACGTCCTGACTTTC	CASSQHISGANVLTF
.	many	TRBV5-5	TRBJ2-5	TGTGCCAGCAGCTTACCAGGCTGGGAGACCCAGTACTTC	CASSLPGWETQYF
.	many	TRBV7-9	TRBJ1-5	TGTGCCAGCAGTGACGGAATAGGACAGCCCCAGCATTTT	CASSDGIGQPQHF
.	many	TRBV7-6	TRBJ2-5	TGTGCCAGCAGCTTATGGGGGAACCAAGAGACCCAGTACTTC	CASSLWGNQETQYF
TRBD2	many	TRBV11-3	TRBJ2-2	TGTGCCAGCAGTATGGGAGGGGCCGACACCGGGGAGCTGTTTTTT	CASSMGGADTGELFF
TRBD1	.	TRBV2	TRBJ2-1	TGTGCCAGCAGGTTTCAGGGGGTAATAGGCAATGAGCAGTTCTTC	CASRFQGVIGNEQFF
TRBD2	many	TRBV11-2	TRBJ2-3	TGTGCCAGCAGCTTAGATCTAGCGGGGGGTACAGATACGCAGTATTTT	CASSLDLAGGTDTQYF
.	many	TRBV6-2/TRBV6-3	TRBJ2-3	TGTGCCAGCAGTTTCCTCTCCAGTCATGGAACAGATACGCAGTATTTT	CASSFLSSHGTDTQYF